The 19 T cell receptor beta chains reported below all come from one sample, sequenced in a study of blood T cell repertoires in COVID-19 (dated by TCRdb to 2020 to 2022). Library preparation was by the immunoSEQ multiplex PCR assay. TCRdb retrieved this table from immuneACCESS and kept in-frame rearrangements only. Not all clones are present; in checked studies, unresolved V genes account for under half, and no reason is known for the remainder. The sample table holds around 260,000 clones, of which around 84% were seen once. The top ten hold under 5% of the sample. Specimen: peripheral blood. These receptors came from a man in his 60s with acute or convalescent COVID-19.

The chain carries TRBV28 and TRBJ1-1, with a tentative D call TRBD1 (5 bases). Deletions cut 2 bases from V and 6 bases from J, with 16 bases between. Germline V lookup: CDR1 MDHEN, CDR2 SYDVKM. The length of the CDR3 is 15 residues. The CDR3 sequence: CASSLTRQGFPEAFF. CDR3 sequence (DNA): TGTGCCAGCAGTTTAACTCGTCAGGGTTTCCCTGAAGCTTTCTTT. Filled out from reference TRBV28 and TRBJ1-1, the complete variable domain reads DVKVTQSSRYLVKRTGEKVFLECVQDMDHENMFWYRQDPGLGLRLIYFSYDVKMKEKGDIPEGYSVSREKKERFSLILESASTNQTSMYLCASSLTRQGFPEAFFGQGTRLTVV.

The chain joins TRBV5-4 to TRBJ2-4, with a possible D match to TRBD1 (5 bases). The V gene lost 3 bases and the J gene lost 4 bases, with 14 bases spanning the gap. This CDR3 is 15 amino acids long. The germline CDR1 and CDR2 sequences are SGHNT and YYREEE (reference sequence). CDR3 DNA sequence: TGTGCCAGCAGCTCCAGGGAAGAGGCTAAAAACATTCAGTACTTC. Its protein is CASSSREEAKNIQYF.

This clone was detected only once. The gene calls are TRBV7-2 and TRBJ2-3, with D hard to call. The length of the CDR3 is 14 residues. Germline V gives CDR1 SGHTA, CDR2 FQGNSA. Between the trimmed V and J ends, which lost 1 base and 4 bases, there was a span of 9 bases. The CDR3 region is CASSLGRPPDTQYF. For the CDR3, the DNA is TGTGCCAGCAGCTTAGGGCGGCCCCCAGATACGCAGTATTTT.

This rearrangement joins TRBV19 to TRBJ1-5, with 7 nucleotides matching TRBD1. The junction had 3 bases not matched to a gene; V was cut back by 5 bases and J by 5 bases. This CDR3 contains 13 residues. CDR1 LNHDA and CDR2 SQIVND come from the germline V gene (reference sequence). The CDR3 is CASSDRVDQPQHF. For the CDR3, the DNA is TGTGCCAGTAGTGACAGGGTGGATCAGCCCCAGCATTTT.

The table lists this clone with a few counts. The gene calls are TRBV6-6 and TRBJ2-7; 8 bases fit TRBD2. The CDR3 runs to 20 residues. Looked up from germline, CDR1 is MNHNY and CDR2 is SVGAGI (reference sequence). Unmatched junction bases numbered 21, after V lost 5 bases and J lost 0 bases. In DNA, the CDR3 is TGTGCCAGCAGTCGCCTGGGCCGAACAAGGGCGGGGGGAAGCTCCTACGAGCAGTACTTC. Protein sequence: CASSRLGRTRAGGSSYEQYF.

This clone has only one observation. The genes are TRBV6-5 and TRBJ1-4; 8 bases map to TRBD1. The CDR3 extends over 15 amino acids. The V gene's germline CDR1 is MNHEY and CDR2 SVGAGI. The J segment lost 8 bases and the V segment lost 5 bases, leaving 10 bases of the junction unmatched. CDR3 amino acids: CASSPRQGRGEKLFF. CDR3 bases: TGTGCCAGCAGTCCTAGACAGGGGCGCGGCGAAAAACTGTTTTTT.

The CDR3 reads CASSGTLGSTDTQYF. In DNA, the CDR3 is TGTGCCAGCAGCGGAACACTAGGGAGCACAGATACGCAGTATTTT. The genes are TRBV9 and TRBJ2-3; D possibly corresponds to TRBD2 (5 bases). V shed 3 bases and J shed 0 bases, with 11 bases lying between them. CDR1 is SGDLS, CDR2 YYNGEE, per germline. The CDR3 spans 15 residues.

The chain recombines TRBV4-1 with TRBJ2-6; 8 nucleotides line up with TRBD1. CDR3 length: 20 residues. Germline V gene data show CDR1 as MGHRA and CDR2 as YSYEKL. V shed 0 bases and J 0 bases; nucleotides not matched to a gene: 10. The CDR3: CASSQEYGTGTLSGANVLTF. CDR3 nucleotides: TGCGCCAGCAGCCAAGAGTACGGGACAGGAACACTCTCTGGGGCCAACGTCCTGACTTTC.

The CDR3, as DNA: TGTGCCAGCAGCCTTTCCCAGAGGAGTTCTGGGGGCTACACCTTC. Its translation: CASSLSQRSSGGYTF. This chain uses TRBV2 with TRBJ1-2; the D is unclear. CDR3 length equals 15 residues. V shed 6 bases and J shed 8 bases, with 22 bases lying between them. Germline loops: CDR1 SNHLY, CDR2 FYNNEI.

This clone was picked up a small number of times. The chain has TRBV19 and TRBJ1-4; D not certain. Trimming removed 1 base from V and 10 bases from J, with 16 bases in between. The CDR3 extends over 15 amino acids. Germline assignment: CDR1 LNHDA and CDR2 SQIVND (reference sequence). CDR3 bases: TGTGCCAGTAGTATAGGGGCCGCCGATATTGGAAAACTGTTTTTT. This translates into CASSIGAADIGKLFF.

V is TRBV6-5 and J is TRBJ1-2; 7 nucleotides line up with TRBD1. This CDR3 contains 14 residues. J gave up 6 bases and V 2 bases, and 6 bases lay outside the gene matches. Looked up from germline, CDR1 is MNHEY and CDR2 is SVGAGI. This CDR3 reads CASSYMEGANGYTF. Here the CDR3 DNA reads TGTGCCAGCAGTTACATGGAGGGGGCGAATGGCTACACCTTC.

This sequence joins TRBV6-6 and TRBJ2-2; the match to TRBD2 covers 11 bases. The germline V gene encodes CDR1 MNHNY and CDR2 SVGAGI (reference sequence). The CDR3 has 15 residues. The V and J ends lost 10 bases and 6 bases, in that order; junction bases with no gene match: 10. CDR3 sequence reads: CATTNSGGASGELFF. The CDR3 DNA reads TGTGCCACCACCAATAGCGGGGGGGCCTCCGGGGAGCTGTTTTTT.

CDR3 in amino acids: CASSPNRGSGTGELFF. Written as DNA, the CDR3 is TGTGCCAGCTCGCCCAACAGGGGGTCGGGCACCGGGGAGCTGTTTTTT. The genes are TRBV18 and TRBJ2-2; 8 bases are shared with TRBD1. The trim removed 6 bases at V and 4 bases at J, leaving 10 bases unmatched. CDR1 KGHSH and CDR2 LQKENI come from the germline V gene. This CDR3 spans 16 amino acids.

This chain connects TRBV4-3 to TRBJ2-1; 13 bases line up with TRBD2. The germline gives CDR1 LGHNA, CDR2 YSLEER. Germline trimming cut 4 bases from V and 5 bases from J; bases unmatched to any gene: 11. This CDR3 has 18 residues. The CDR3 DNA is TGCGCCAGCAGCCTTTCCACCGGGACTAGCGGGATTGACAATGAGCAGTTCTTC. Its protein is CASSLSTGTSGIDNEQFF.

The rearrangement uses TRBV6-5 and TRBJ2-7; 10 bases align to TRBD2. From germline, CDR1 is MNHEY and CDR2 SVGAGI. There are 15 residues in the CDR3. V dropped 7 bases and J dropped 2; count of bases not matched to a gene: 8. The CDR3 DNA follows: TGTGCCAGCAAGCGGGAGGGCCGAGGGGCCTACGAGCAGTACTTC. Amino acids: CASKREGRGAYEQYF.

V and J are TRBV4-2 and TRBJ2-1, with 13 bases aligning to TRBD2. The CDR3 loop spans 19 amino acids. J was trimmed by 2 bases and V by 2 bases; bases with no gene match: 9. The V gene's germline CDR1 is LGHNA and CDR2 YNFKEQ. CDR3 sequence (DNA): TGTGCCAGCAGCCAATCGCCGGGACTAGCGGGATCCCCCTACAATGAGCAGTTCTTC. Its protein product is CASSQSPGLAGSPYNEQFF.

This clone was observed a single time. The genes are TRBV7-2 and TRBJ2-7; 9 positions agree with TRBD2. This CDR3 spans 13 amino acids. CDR1 is SGHTA and CDR2 is FQGNSA in the germline V gene. V trimming: 6 bases; J trimming: 2 bases; junction bases outside the gene matches: 2. CDR3 sequence (DNA): TGTGCCAGCAGTACTAGCGGGCCCTACGAGCAGTACTTC. It translates to CASSTSGPYEQYF. Together with reference TRBV7-2 and TRBJ2-7, the CDR3 gives the full variable domain: GAGVSQSPSNKVTEKGKDVELRCDPISGHTALYWYRQSLGQGLEFLIYFQGNSAPDKSGLPSDRFSAERTGGSVSTLTIQRTQQEDSAVYLCASSTSGPYEQYFGPGTRLTVT.

The gene calls are TRBV4-2 and TRBJ1-3; D remains ambiguous. Trimming took 0 bases from V and 0 from J, leaving 3 bases between them. Germline CDR1 LGHNA, CDR2 YNFKEQ. There are 14 residues in the CDR3. The DNA for the CDR3 is TGTGCCAGCAGCCAAGAACACTCTGGAAACACCATATATTTT. Translation gives CASSQEHSGNTIYF.

This clone was counted between two and nine times. The rearrangement uses TRBV9 and TRBJ1-3, with TRBD1 matching over 7 bases. J was trimmed by 2 bases and V by 0 bases; bases with no gene match: 5. The germline V gene has CDR1 SGDLS and CDR2 YYNGEE. The CDR3 contains 16 residues. DNA for the CDR3: TGTGCCAGCAGCGTAGAGGGACAGACAACTGGAAACACCATATATTTT. Translation: CASSVEGQTTGNTIYF. The variable domain in full, with the rest retrieved from reference TRBV9 and TRBJ1-3, is DSGVTQTPKHLITATGQRVTLRCSPRSGDLSVYWYQQSLDQGLQFLIQYYNGEERAKGNILERFSAQQFPDLHSELNLSSLELGDSALYFCASSVEGQTTGNTIYFGEGSWLTVV.